One sample yielded the 14 T cell receptor beta chains listed below, sequenced in a study of T-cell memory formation after mild COVID-19 (dated by TCRdb to the early 2020s). The library came from 5' RACE. Sequencing was carried out with an Illumina NovaSeq 6000. Using fastp at Q25 and MiXCR, TCRdb reprocessed the public reads and kept productive beta chains. Here each entry gathers all rows of one CDR3 protein and keeps the most common genes and DNA. Counted in this sample were about 240,000 distinct CDR3 sequences; roughly 10% of them appeared once. The ten top clones hold 20% to 25% of the sample. Sequenced: PBMCs or a T cell subset sorted from them (not recorded which). The receptors originated from a man aged 18-30 years who had mild COVID-19 (a few samples of this study predate the infection). The sample titles of this study are shuffled in the database, so cell type and time point are left out; the donor was told from shared clones.

This clonotype has more than one count but fewer than ten. The chain combines TRBV20-1 with TRBJ2-5; 8 bases line up with TRBD1. The junction had 6 bases not matched to a gene; V was cut back by 4 bases and J by 5 bases. The CDR3 length is 13 residues. Per the germline V gene, CDR1 is DFQATT and CDR2 is SNEGSKA (reference sequence). The CDR3 DNA sequence: TGCAGTGCTACCGGGACAGGCGACGAGACCCAGTACTTC. This encodes CSATGTGDETQYF.

This clonotype was observed a handful of times. This chain joins TRBV6-5 and TRBJ1-2; D perhaps matches TRBD1 (6 bases). V lost 6 bases and J 5 bases, leaving 19 bases between the germline ends. The length of the CDR3 is 15 residues. Looked up from germline, CDR1 is MNHEY and CDR2 is SVGAGI. CDR3 in amino acids: CASSRRGADPYGYTF. In DNA, the CDR3 is TGTGCCAGCAGCCGCAGGGGCGCGGATCCGTATGGCTACACCTTC.

This clonotype appeared many times. CDR3 residues: CASSPRGGFGYTF. CDR3 in DNA: TGTGCCAGCAGCCCCAGGGGTGGATTTGGCTACACCTTC. The rearrangement joins TRBV3-1 to TRBJ1-2; D is perhaps TRBD1 (6 bases). The CDR3 sequence is 13 residues long. V lost 4 bases to trimming and J lost 7 bases, with 13 bases between them. Germline assignment: CDR1 LGHDT and CDR2 YNNKEL (reference sequence).

This rearrangement joins TRBV24-1 to TRBJ1-2, with D perhaps TRBD1 (5 bases). Trimming cost V 4 bases and J 5 bases, with 13 bases left between them. Germline CDR1 and CDR2: KGHDR and SFDVKD. The CDR3 sequence is 14 residues long. As DNA, the CDR3 is TGTGCCACCAGTGACCGGGACGGGCCTTATGGCTACACCTTC. Translating gives CATSDRDGPYGYTF.

The chain uses TRBV7-2 and TRBJ1-2, with D possibly matching TRBD1 (5 bases). The CDR3 length is 14 residues. Germline V lookup: CDR1 SGHTA, CDR2 FQGNSA. V lost 1 base, J lost 4 bases, and 10 bases lay in between. DNA for the CDR3: TGTGCCAGCAGCTTAGACGGGGGAGGCTATGGCTACACCTTC. Translation gives CASSLDGGGYGYTF.

In this sample, this clonotype turned up a few times. The rearrangement uses TRBV5-1 and TRBJ2-2; no clear D. The CDR3 loop spans 13 amino acids. The germline V gene encodes CDR1 SGHRS and CDR2 YFSETQ. Trimming shortened V by 0 bases and J by 5 bases, and 5 bases separated the two germline ends. The DNA for the CDR3 is TGCGCCAGCAGCTTGGGGTGGACCGGGGAGCTGTTTTTT. This gives the protein CASSLGWTGELFF.

V and J are TRBV5-1 and TRBJ2-3; D tentatively reads TRBD1 or TRBD2 (5 bases each). This CDR3 comprises 14 residues. The germline V and J ends were trimmed by 1 base and 6 bases, with 12 bases remaining between them. Per germline, CDR1 SGHRS and CDR2 YFSETQ. The CDR3 DNA follows: TGCGCCAGCAGCTTGATGAGGGGTCTGGATACGCAGTATTTT. It translates to CASSLMRGLDTQYF.

This chain joins TRBV4-1 and TRBJ2-7; tentative D call: TRBD1 (5 bases). CDR1 and CDR2 from the germline V gene are MGHRA and YSYEKL. Trimming removed 1 base at V and 1 base at J, with 11 bases between. The CDR3 sequence is 15 residues long. CDR3 sequence reads: CASSQGGGLSYEQYF. The CDR3 coding sequence is TGCGCCAGCAGCCAAGGGGGCGGATTATCCTACGAGCAGTACTTC.

V gene TRBV9 combines with J gene TRBJ2-5; D possibly uses TRBD1 or TRBD2 (7 bases each). Germline V gene data show CDR1 as SGDLS and CDR2 as YYNGEE. V lost 3 bases to trimming and J lost 4 bases, with 13 bases between them. The CDR3 runs to 14 residues. In DNA, the CDR3 is TGTGCCAGCAGCGACGCCAGGGGGGGAGAGACCCAGTACTTC. Amino acid sequence: CASSDARGGETQYF.

This clonotype has more than one count but fewer than ten. The chain employs TRBV20-1 and TRBJ1-4, with 7 bases fitting TRBD1. The germline V gene encodes CDR1 DFQATT and CDR2 SNEGSKA (reference sequence). V lost 5 bases and J lost 2; bases outside the gene matches: 2. This CDR3 spans 13 amino acids. The CDR3 DNA reads as TGCAGTGCTTGGGGACAGACTAATGAAAAACTGTTTTTT. Amino acid sequence: CSAWGQTNEKLFF.

This clonotype has at least ten counts. The chain joins TRBV30 to TRBJ2-5; TRBD2 is a possible D gene (5 bases). Trimming took 3 bases from V and 1 from J, leaving 9 bases between them. CDR3 length equals 13 residues. CDR1 and CDR2 (germline): GTSNPN, SVGIG (reference sequence). CDR3 in amino acids: CAWRAAAQETQYF. The CDR3 DNA reads as TGTGCCTGGAGAGCGGCAGCCCAAGAGACCCAGTACTTC.

V and J are TRBV7-3 and TRBJ1-1, with 9 bases fitting TRBD1. Germline CDR1 is SGHTA and CDR2 is FQGTGA. J was trimmed by 1 base and V by 1 base; bases with no gene match: 1. This CDR3 region has 15 residues. In DNA, the CDR3 is TGTGCCAGCAGCTTAATGGGACAGGGGAACACTGAAGCTTTCTTT. Encoded protein: CASSLMGQGNTEAFF.

The chain joins TRBV29-1 to TRBJ1-2; 8 nucleotides align to TRBD1. Losses at the gene ends were 3 bases for V and 7 bases for J; bases not matched to a gene: 7. CDR3 length equals 13 residues. Germline loops: CDR1 SQVTM, CDR2 ANQGSEA. CDR3 nucleotide sequence: TGCAGCGTTGACGGTGGGCAGGGGGCTGGCTACACCTTC. Translated: CSVDGGQGAGYTF. Complete variable domain (other parts from reference TRBV29-1 and TRBJ1-2): SAVISQKPSRDICQRGTSLTIQCQVDSQVTMMFWYRQQPGQSLTLIATANQGSEATYESGFVIDKFPISRPNLTFSTLTVSNMSPEDSSIYLCSVDGGQGAGYTFGSGTRLTVV.

In this sample, this clonotype turned up a few times. The CDR3 DNA reads as TGTGCCAGCAGTGGAGGGTCCGGGACAGGGGAGACCCAGTACTTC. It is translated as CASSGGSGTGETQYF. The gene calls are TRBV2 and TRBJ2-5, with 9 bases aligning to TRBD1. With 4 bases clipped from V and 5 bases from J, the junction kept 8 bases outside the gene matches. The length of the CDR3 is 15 residues. From germline, CDR1 is SNHLY and CDR2 FYNNEI.